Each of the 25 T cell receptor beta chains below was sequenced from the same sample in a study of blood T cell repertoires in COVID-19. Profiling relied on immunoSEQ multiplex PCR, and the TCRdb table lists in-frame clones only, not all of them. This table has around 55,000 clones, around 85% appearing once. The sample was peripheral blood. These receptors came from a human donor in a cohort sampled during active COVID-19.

CDR3 amino acids: CASSLSPTGGNYGYTF. The CDR3 bases are TGTGCCAGCAGCTTATCCCCGACAGGGGGAAACTATGGCTACACCTTC. The rearrangement joins TRBV11-2 to TRBJ1-2; 9 bases match TRBD1. V lost 2 bases, J lost 2 bases, and 6 bases stayed unmatched. This CDR3 spans 16 amino acids. Germline-derived CDR1 and CDR2 are SGHAT and FQNNGV.

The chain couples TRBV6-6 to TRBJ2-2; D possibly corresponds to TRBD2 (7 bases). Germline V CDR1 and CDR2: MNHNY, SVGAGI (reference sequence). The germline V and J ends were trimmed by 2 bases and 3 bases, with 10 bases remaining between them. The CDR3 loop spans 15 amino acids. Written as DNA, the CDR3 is TGTGCCAGCAGTTACGCGGGGGCGGACACCGGGGAGCTGTTTTTT. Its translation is CASSYAGADTGELFF.

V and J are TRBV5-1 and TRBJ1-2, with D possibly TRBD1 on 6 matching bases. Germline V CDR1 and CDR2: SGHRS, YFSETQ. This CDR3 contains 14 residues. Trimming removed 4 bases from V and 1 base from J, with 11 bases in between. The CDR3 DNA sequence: TGCGCCAGCAGCCAATGGACAGTTAACTATGGCTACACCTTC. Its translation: CASSQWTVNYGYTF.

The CDR3 DNA reads as TGTGCCACCAGCAGAGATCGGGGATATAGTTACGAGCAGTACTTC. Translating it yields CATSRDRGYSYEQYF. The chain joins TRBV15 to TRBJ2-7; maybe TRBD2 (5 bases). Germline V gene data show CDR1 as LNHNV and CDR2 as YYDKDF (reference sequence). Trimming removed 0 bases from V and 4 bases from J, with 13 bases in between. The CDR3 runs to 15 residues.

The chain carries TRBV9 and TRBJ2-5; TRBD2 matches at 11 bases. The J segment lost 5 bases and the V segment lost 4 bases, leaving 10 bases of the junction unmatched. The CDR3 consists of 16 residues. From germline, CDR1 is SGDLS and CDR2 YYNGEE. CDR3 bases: TGTGCCAGCAGCTTAGGACTAGCGGGTTCGGTGGAGACCCAGTACTTC. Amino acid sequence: CASSLGLAGSVETQYF.

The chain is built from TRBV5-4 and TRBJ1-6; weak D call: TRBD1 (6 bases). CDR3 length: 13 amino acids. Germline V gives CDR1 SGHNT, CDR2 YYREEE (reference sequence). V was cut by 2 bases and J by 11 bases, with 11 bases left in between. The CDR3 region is CASSLQGLAPLHF. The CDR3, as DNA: TGTGCCAGCAGCTTACAGGGTTTGGCACCCCTCCACTTT.

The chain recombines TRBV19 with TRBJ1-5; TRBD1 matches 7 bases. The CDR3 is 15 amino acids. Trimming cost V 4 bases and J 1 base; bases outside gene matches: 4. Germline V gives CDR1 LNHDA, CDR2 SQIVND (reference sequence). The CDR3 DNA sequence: TGTGCCAGTAGTACGCACAGGGGAAGCAATCAGCCCCAGCATTTT. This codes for CASSTHRGSNQPQHF.

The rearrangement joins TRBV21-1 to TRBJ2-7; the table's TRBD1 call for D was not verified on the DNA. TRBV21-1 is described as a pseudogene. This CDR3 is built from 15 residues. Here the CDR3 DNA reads TGTGCCAGCAGCAATAGGATTTATCCAGGGGACGAGCAGTACTTC. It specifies CASSNRIYPGDEQYF.

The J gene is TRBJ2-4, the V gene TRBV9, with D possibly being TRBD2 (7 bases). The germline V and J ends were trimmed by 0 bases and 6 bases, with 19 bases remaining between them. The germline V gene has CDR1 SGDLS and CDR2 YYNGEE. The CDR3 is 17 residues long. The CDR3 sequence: CASSVDGGGGRGNIQYF. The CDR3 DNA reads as TGTGCCAGCAGCGTAGACGGTGGCGGGGGCCGGGGAAACATTCAGTACTTC.

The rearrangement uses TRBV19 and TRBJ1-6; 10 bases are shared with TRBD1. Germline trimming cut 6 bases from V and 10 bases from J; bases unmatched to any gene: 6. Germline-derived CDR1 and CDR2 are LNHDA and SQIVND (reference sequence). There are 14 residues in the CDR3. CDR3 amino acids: CASSPGTGESPLHF. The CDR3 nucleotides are TGTGCCAGTAGCCCCGGGACAGGGGAATCACCCCTCCACTTT.

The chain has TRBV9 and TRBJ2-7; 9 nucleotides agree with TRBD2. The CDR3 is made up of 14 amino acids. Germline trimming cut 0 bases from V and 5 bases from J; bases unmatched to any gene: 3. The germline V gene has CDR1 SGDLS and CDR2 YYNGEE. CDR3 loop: CASSVVPSGNEQYF. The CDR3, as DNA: TGTGCCAGCAGCGTAGTTCCTAGCGGGAACGAGCAGTACTTC.

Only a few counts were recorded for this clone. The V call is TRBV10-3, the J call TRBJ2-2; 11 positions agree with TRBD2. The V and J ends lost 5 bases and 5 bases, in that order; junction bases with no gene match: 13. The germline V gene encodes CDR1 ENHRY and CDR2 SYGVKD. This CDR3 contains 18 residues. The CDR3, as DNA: TGTGCCATCAGTACCCATAATAGCGGGAGGGCCGGGACCGGGGAGCTGTTTTTT. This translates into CAISTHNSGRAGTGELFF.

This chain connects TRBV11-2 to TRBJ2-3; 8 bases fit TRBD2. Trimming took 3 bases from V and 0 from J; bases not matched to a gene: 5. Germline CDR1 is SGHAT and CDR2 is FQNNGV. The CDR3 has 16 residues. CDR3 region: CASSFSASGSTDTQYF. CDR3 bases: TGTGCCAGCAGCTTCTCGGCTAGCGGGAGCACAGATACGCAGTATTTT.

The CDR3 DNA follows: TGCGCCAGCAGCCCAGCGGGAAGGGCCTCCTACAATGAGCAGTTCTTC. Translating it yields CASSPAGRASYNEQFF. V is TRBV5-1 and J is TRBJ2-1; 7 nucleotides align to TRBD2. Germline CDR1 reads SGHRS; CDR2 reads YFSETQ. The CDR3 is 16 amino acids. The ends lost 4 bases at V and 0 bases at J; junction bases unmatched: 7. Combining the CDR3 with reference TRBV5-1 and TRBJ2-1 gives the whole variable domain KAGVTQTPRYLIKTRGQQVTLSCSPISGHRSVSWYQQTPGQGLQFLFEYFSETQRNKGNFPGRFSGRQFSNSRSEMNVSTLELGDSALYLCASSPAGRASYNEQFFGPGTRLTVL.

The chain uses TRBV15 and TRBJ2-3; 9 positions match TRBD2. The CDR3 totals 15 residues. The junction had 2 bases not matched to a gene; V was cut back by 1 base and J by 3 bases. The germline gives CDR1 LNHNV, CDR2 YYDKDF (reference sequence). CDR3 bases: TGTGCCACCAGCAGAGGACTAGCGGAGACAGATACGCAGTATTTT. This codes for CATSRGLAETDTQYF.

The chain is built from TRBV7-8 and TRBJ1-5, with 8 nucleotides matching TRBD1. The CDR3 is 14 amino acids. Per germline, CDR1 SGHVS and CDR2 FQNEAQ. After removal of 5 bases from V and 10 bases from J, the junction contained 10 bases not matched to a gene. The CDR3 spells CASSTGTGWNPQHF. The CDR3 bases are TGTGCCAGCAGCACTGGGACAGGCTGGAACCCCCAGCATTTT.

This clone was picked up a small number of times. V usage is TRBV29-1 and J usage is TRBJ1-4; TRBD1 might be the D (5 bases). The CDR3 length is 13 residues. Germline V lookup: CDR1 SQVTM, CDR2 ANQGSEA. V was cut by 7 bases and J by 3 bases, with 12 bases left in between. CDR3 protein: CSAAGPANEKLFF. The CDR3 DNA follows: TGCAGCGCCGCGGGACCGGCTAATGAAAAACTGTTTTTT.

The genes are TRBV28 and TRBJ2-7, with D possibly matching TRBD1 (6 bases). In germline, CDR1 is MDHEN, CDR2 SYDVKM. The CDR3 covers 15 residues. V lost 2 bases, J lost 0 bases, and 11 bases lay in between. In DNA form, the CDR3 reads TGTGCCAGCAGTTTAGGGGGCCCGAGCTCCTACGAGCAGTACTTC. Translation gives CASSLGGPSSYEQYF.

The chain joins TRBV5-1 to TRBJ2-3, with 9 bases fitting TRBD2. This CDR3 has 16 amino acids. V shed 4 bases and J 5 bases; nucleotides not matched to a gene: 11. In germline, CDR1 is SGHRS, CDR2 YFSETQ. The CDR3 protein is CASSRTSALRRDTQYF. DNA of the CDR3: TGCGCCAGCAGCCGGACTAGCGCCCTAAGGAGAGATACGCAGTATTTT. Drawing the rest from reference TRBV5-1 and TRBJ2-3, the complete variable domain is KAGVTQTPRYLIKTRGQQVTLSCSPISGHRSVSWYQQTPGQGLQFLFEYFSETQRNKGNFPGRFSGRQFSNSRSEMNVSTLELGDSALYLCASSRTSALRRDTQYFGPGTRLTVL.

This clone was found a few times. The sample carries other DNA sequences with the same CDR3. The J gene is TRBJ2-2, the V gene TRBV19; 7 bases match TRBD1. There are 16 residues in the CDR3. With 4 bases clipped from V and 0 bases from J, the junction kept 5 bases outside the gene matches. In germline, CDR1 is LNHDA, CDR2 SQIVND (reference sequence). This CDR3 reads CASSTLGTANTGELFF. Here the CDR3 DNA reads TGTGCCAGTAGTACTTTGGGGACAGCGAACACCGGGGAGCTGTTTTTT.

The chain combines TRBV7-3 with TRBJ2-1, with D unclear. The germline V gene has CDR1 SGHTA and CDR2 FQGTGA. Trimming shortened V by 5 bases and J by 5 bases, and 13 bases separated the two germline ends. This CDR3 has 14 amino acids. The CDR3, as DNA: TGTGCCAGCAGCCCAGGATTGGCTAACAATGAGCAGTTCTTC. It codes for CASSPGLANNEQFF.

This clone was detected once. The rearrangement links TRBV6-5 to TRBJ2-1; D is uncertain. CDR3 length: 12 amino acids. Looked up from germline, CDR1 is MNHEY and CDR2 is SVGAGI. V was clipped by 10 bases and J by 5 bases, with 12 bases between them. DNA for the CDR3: TGTGCCACTACACTGAGGCACAATGAGCAGTTCTTC. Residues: CATTLRHNEQFF.

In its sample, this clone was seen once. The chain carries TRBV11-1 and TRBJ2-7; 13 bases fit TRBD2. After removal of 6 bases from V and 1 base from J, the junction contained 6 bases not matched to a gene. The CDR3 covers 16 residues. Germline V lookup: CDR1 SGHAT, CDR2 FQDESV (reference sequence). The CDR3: CASSTRTSGGSYEQYF. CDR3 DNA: TGTGCCAGCAGTACCCGGACTAGCGGGGGATCCTACGAGCAGTACTTC.

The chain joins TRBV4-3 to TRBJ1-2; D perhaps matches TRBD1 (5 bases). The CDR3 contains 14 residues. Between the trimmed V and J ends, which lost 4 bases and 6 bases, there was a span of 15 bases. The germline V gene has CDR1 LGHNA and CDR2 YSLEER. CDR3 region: CASSRSGARDGYTF. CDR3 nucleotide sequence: TGCGCCAGCAGCCGGAGCGGGGCGCGAGATGGCTACACCTTC.

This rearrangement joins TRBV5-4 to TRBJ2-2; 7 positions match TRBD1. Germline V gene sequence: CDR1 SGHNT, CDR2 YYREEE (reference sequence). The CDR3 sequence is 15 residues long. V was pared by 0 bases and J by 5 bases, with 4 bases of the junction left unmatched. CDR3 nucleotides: TGTGCCAGCAGCTTGGGACAGGGCTATACCGGGGAGCTGTTTTTT. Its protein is CASSLGQGYTGELFF.